Detailed here is one TCR beta chain. Its specificity is not known. A junction end diverges from the germline sequence, so it may reflect a read error. This entry belongs to a study of Graves' ophthalmopathy and Graves' hyperthyroidism. The overall study: Before any treatment, peripheral blood was taken at the initial diagnosis. Study conclusions and caveats: Most expanded thyroid clonotypes above 0.001 frequency also appeared in blood.

Scientists amplified the TCR beta CDR3 regions from RNA transcripts. An initial RT-PCR round employing HTBI primers preceded a second-round multiplex PCR. TCRdb re-called the multiplex PCR reads with MiXCR, one entry per CDR3 protein. The table lists over 500,000 distinct CDR3 sequences, about 24% of them singletons. Germline values: CDR1 SGHTA, CDR2 FQGTGA. CDR3 length: 14 amino acids. Researchers turned away patients with other autoimmune diseases, uncontrolled infections, pregnancy or lactation. The gene calls are TRBV7-3 and TRBJ1-1, with 7 bases identical to TRBD1. The clonotype originates from a woman under 30 with stable Graves' hyperthyroidism. Some clones in this sample may be carry-over from other donors' samples. What was sequenced was peripheral blood. The CDR3 spells CASSLNQGDTEACF. Written as DNA, the CDR3 is TGTGCCAGCAGCTTAAACCAGGGGGACACTGAAGCTTGCTTT.